This T cell receptor (beta chain) comes out of a study of tumor and adjacent non-tumor tissue in lung cancer. From germline, CDR1 is MNHNS and CDR2 SASEGT. The CDR3 is made up of 11 amino acids. This sample's RNA came from whole unsorted tissue. The normal lung tissue was taken more than 3 cm from the tumor edge. A modified ARM-PCR protocol with three rounds of nested PCR amplified TCRbeta. TCRdb reprocessed the multiplex PCR reads with MiXCR, giving one entry per CDR3 protein. This table holds about 77,000 distinct CDR3 sequences, approximately 82% found once. Points on this clonotype: A junction boundary mismatches the germline segment, possibly from a read error.

The specimen was distant non-tumor lung tissue. The sequence was collected from a man in his sixties or seventies with non-small cell lung cancer. The rearrangement joins TRBV6-1 to TRBJ2-6; possible D gene TRBD2, 6 bases. The CDR3 bases are TGTGCCGGCGGGGCGGGGCTCCATTGGTCTTTC. Amino acid sequence: CAGGAGLHWSF.